This T cell receptor beta chain is drawn from a study of T-cell reconstitution after alpha-beta-depleted transplantation in children. Concerning this clonotype itself: Its specificity is unknown.

CDR3 size: 11 residues. Germline V lookup: CDR1 SGHAT, CDR2 FQNNGV. Trimming removed 8 bases from V and 4 bases from J, with 5 bases in between. Whole-study findings and limits: The origin of high day-60 TCRbeta diversity in some patients lay in surviving recipient T cells and thymic progenitors.

Researchers prepared the TCRbeta library using unique molecular identifiers, the study reports. TCRdb passed the PCR reads through MiXCR, listing each CDR3 protein once. Here the sample spans fewer than 550,000 distinct CDR3 sequences, about 10% being singletons. The receptor's source is a female patient under 10 years old who had a stem cell transplant for aplastic anemia, so the T cells may come from the graft donor. The chain recombines TRBV11-2 with TRBJ2-2; D call uncertain. Here the sequenced sample was PBMCs, mostly from graft donor cells, taken 180 days after TCRalphabeta/CD19-depleted stem cell transplant. The CDR3 sequence is CASPPTGELFF. In nucleotides, the CDR3 is TGTGCCAGCCCCCCCACCGGGGAGCTGTTTTTT.